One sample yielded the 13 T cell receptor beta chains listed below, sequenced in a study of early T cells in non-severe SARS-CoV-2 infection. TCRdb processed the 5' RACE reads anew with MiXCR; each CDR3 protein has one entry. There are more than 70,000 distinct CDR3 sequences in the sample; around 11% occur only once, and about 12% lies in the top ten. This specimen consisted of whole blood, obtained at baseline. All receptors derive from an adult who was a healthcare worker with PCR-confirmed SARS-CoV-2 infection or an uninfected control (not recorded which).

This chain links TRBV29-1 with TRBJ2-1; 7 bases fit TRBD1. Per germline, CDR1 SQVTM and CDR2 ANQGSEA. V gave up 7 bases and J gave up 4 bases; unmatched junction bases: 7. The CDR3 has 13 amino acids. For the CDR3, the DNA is TGCAGCGGAGCCGGGACAGCTTACAATGAGCAGTTCTTC. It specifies CSGAGTAYNEQFF.

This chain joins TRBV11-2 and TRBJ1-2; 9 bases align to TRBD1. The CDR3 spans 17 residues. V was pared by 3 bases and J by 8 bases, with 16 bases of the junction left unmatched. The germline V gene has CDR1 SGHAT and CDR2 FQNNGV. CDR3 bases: TGTGCCAGCAGCTTTCGGAGGGGACAGGGTGCGGAAGGAGGCTACACCTTC. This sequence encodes CASSFRRGQGAEGGYTF.

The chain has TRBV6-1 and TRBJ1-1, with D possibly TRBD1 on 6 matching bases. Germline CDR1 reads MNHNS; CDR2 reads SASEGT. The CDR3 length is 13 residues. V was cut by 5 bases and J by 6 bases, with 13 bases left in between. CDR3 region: CASSLQGRAEAFF. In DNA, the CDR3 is TGTGCCAGCAGTTTACAGGGAAGGGCTGAAGCTTTCTTT.

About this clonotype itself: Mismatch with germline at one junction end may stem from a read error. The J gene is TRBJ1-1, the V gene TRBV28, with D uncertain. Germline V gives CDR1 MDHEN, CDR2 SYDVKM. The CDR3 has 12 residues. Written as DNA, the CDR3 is TGTGCCAGCAGTTTAAGTAGTATCACTGAAGCTTTT. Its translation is CASSLSSITEAF.

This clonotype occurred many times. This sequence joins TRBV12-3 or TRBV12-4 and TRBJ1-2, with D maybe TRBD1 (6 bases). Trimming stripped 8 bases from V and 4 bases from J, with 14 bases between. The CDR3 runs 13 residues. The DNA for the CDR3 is TGTGCCAGCTCCTACAGGGCTTCCTATGGCTACACCTTC. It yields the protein CASSYRASYGYTF.

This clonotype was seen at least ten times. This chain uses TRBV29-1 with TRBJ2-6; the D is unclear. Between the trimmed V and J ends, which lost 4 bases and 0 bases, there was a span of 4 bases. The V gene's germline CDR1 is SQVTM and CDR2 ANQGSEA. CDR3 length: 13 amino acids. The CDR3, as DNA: TGCAGCGTTGGGGACTCTGGGGCCAACGTCCTGACTTTC. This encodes CSVGDSGANVLTF.

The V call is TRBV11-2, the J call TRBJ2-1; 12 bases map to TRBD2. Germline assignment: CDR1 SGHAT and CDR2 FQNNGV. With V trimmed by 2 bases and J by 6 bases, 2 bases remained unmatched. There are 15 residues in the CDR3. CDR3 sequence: CASSLKGLAGNEQFF. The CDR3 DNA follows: TGTGCCAGCAGCTTAAAGGGACTAGCGGGCAATGAGCAGTTCTTC.

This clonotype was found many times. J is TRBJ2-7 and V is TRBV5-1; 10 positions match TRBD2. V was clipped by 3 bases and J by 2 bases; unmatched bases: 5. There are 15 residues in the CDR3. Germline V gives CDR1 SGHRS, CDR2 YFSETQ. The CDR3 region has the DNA TGCGCCAGCAGCTGGGGGACTAGCGCCGCCTACGAGCAGTACTTC. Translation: CASSWGTSAAYEQYF.

For the CDR3, the DNA is TGTGCCAGTAAATCGCAGGGGACCCCATCCTATTTT. Residues: CASKSQGTPSYF. The chain has TRBV28 and TRBJ1-3; a possible D gene is TRBD1 (6 bases). Per germline, CDR1 MDHEN and CDR2 SYDVKM. Trimming left V 9 bases short and J 16 bases short, with 22 bases between. CDR3 size: 12 residues.

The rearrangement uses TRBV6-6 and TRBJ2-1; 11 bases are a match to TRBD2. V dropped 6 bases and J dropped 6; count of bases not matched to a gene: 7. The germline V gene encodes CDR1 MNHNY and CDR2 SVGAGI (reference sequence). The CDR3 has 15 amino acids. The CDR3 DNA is TGTGCCAGCAGGTCTAGCGGGGGGCCCTCCAATGAGCAGTTCTTC. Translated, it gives CASRSSGGPSNEQFF.

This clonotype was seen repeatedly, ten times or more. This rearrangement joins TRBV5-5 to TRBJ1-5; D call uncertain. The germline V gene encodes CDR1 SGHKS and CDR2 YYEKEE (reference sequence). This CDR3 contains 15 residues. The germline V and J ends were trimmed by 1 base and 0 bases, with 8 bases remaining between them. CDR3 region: CASSLSFSSNQPQHF. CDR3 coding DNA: TGTGCCAGCAGCTTGTCCTTCAGTAGCAATCAGCCCCAGCATTTT. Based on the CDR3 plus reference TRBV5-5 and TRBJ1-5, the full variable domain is DAGVTQSPTHLIKTRGQQVTLRCSPISGHKSVSWYQQVLGQGPQFIFQYYEKEERGRGNFPDRFSARQFPNYSSELNVNALLLGDSALYLCASSLSFSSNQPQHFGDGTRLSIL.

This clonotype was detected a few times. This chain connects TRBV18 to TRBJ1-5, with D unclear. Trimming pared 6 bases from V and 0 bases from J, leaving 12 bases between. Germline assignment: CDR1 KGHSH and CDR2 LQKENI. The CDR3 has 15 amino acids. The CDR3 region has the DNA TGTGCCAGCTCGCACAGCAGTGATAGCAATCAGCCCCAGCATTTT. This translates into CASSHSSDSNQPQHF.

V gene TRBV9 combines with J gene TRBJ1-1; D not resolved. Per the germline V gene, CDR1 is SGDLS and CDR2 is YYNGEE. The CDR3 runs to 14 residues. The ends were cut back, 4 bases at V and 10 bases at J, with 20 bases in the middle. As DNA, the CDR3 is TGTGCCAGCAGCTCCGGAGGCTCCCCGATGGGAGCTTTCTTT. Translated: CASSSGGSPMGAFF.